This TCR beta chain was obtained from a study of CD8 T cells in ankylosing spondylitis. General study results and limits: The study looked at matched synovial fluid samples from ankylosing spondylitis patients. Disease-linked clones were reported to be significantly enriched there. Made up of eight highly homologous variants, a TCR beta motif appeared characteristic of ankylosing spondylitis blood. Some of these motif variants have turned up before, in reports on reactive arthritis synovial fluid and blood.

Making use of molecular barcodes, quantitative 5'-RACE generated TCR beta libraries. TCRdb used MiXCR to reprocess the 5' RACE reads, holding one entry per CDR3 protein. The sample has about 160,000 distinct CDR3 sequences; around 17% are singletons. CDR1 and CDR2 from the germline V gene are DFQATT and SNEGSKA (reference sequence). V was cut by 6 bases and J by 7 bases, with 21 bases left in between. This CDR3 comprises 14 residues. This clonotype was counted at least ten times. Its matching antigen is unknown. The receptor comes from a male donor with ankylosing spondylitis or in good health (not recorded which). The specimen sequenced was blood, either unsorted or a sorted T cell fraction (not recorded which). The chain links TRBV20-1 to TRBJ1-2, with D possibly TRBD1 on 5 matching bases. In nucleotides, the CDR3 is TGCAGTGCCCCGAGGCCGGGGGACTATGTTGGCTACACCTTC. As protein: CSAPRPGDYVGYTF.